Following are 9 T cell receptor beta chains from one sample sequenced in a study of PD-1 blockade in classical Hodgkin lymphoma. Profiling relied on immunoSEQ multiplex PCR, and the TCRdb table lists in-frame clones only, not all of them. This table has about 110,000 clones, roughly nine tenths appearing once. Brentuximab vedotin exposure varied, and every patient relapsed after autologous stem cell transplantation. The sequencing used peripheral blood mononuclear cells (PBMCs), collected before the second cycle of nivolumab. These receptor sequences come from a human donor with classical Hodgkin lymphoma.

This rearrangement joins TRBV7-9 to TRBJ1-1; D is possibly TRBD1 (6 bases). The CDR3 runs 18 residues. Trimming took off 5 bases at V and 4 bases at J, with 26 bases between the two ends. Germline lookup yields CDR1 SEHNR and CDR2 FQNEAQ (reference sequence). The CDR3 spells CASSLPGQIPRKGTEAFF. The CDR3 region has the DNA TGTGCCAGCAGCCTACCAGGACAGATCCCCCGAAAAGGCACTGAAGCTTTCTTT.

The chain uses TRBV7-9 and TRBJ1-1; a possible D gene is TRBD1 (5 bases). There are 13 residues in the CDR3. Germline CDR1 reads SEHNR; CDR2 reads FQNEAQ (reference sequence). The V and J ends lost 7 bases and 0 bases respectively, with 9 bases between them. For the CDR3, the DNA is TGTGCCAGCAATGGGGGGGTGAACACTGAAGCTTTCTTT. This codes for CASNGGVNTEAFF.

This clone was seen ten or more times. V usage is TRBV25-1 and J usage is TRBJ1-5; D gene ambiguous. Per germline, CDR1 MGHDK and CDR2 SYGVNS. CDR3 size: 16 residues. V lost 2 bases and J 0 bases, leaving 11 bases between the germline ends. CDR3 loop: CASSEGSNTSNQPQHF. The CDR3 DNA follows: TGTGCCAGCAGTGAAGGCTCTAATACTAGCAATCAGCCCCAGCATTTT.

The chain joins TRBV27 to TRBJ2-7, with 8 bases identical to TRBD1. The trim removed 2 bases at V and 5 bases at J, leaving 8 bases unmatched. The germline V gene encodes CDR1 MNHEY and CDR2 SMNVEV (reference sequence). This CDR3 spans 15 amino acids. CDR3 sequence: CASSLTRQGKNEQYF. The CDR3 region has the DNA TGTGCCAGCAGTTTAACCCGACAGGGGAAGAACGAGCAGTACTTC.

This CDR3 reads CASSREGMQYF. DNA for the CDR3: TGCGCCAGCAGCCGCGAAGGAATGCAGTACTTC. This chain connects TRBV5-1 to TRBJ2-7; D is undetermined. The CDR3 runs to 11 residues. V was cut by 4 bases and J by 9 bases, with 11 bases left in between. CDR1 is SGHRS and CDR2 is YFSETQ in the germline V gene.

The rearrangement joins TRBV28 to TRBJ2-6; D call uncertain. The CDR3 is 14 amino acids. Trimming pared 6 bases from V and 0 bases from J, leaving 6 bases between. Germline V gene data show CDR1 as MDHEN and CDR2 as SYDVKM. Here the CDR3 reads CASSYSSGANVLTF. The CDR3 DNA reads as TGTGCCAGCAGCTACAGCTCTGGGGCCAACGTCCTGACTTTC.

The V call is TRBV7-2, the J call TRBJ2-5; D might be TRBD1 or TRBD2, each matching 6 bases. Near its end, the DNA agrees better with TRBJ2-7, so the J call may be wrong. Germline values: CDR1 SGHTA, CDR2 FQGNSA. The CDR3 sequence is 15 residues long. CDR3: CASSLAQQGGYEQYF. The CDR3 DNA reads TGTGCCAGCAGCTTAGCGCAACAGGGAGGCTACGAGCAGTACTTC.

There are a few counts of this clone. The rearrangement links TRBV19 to TRBJ2-7, with 13 bases that match TRBD2. Germline loops: CDR1 LNHDA, CDR2 SQIVND (reference sequence). The CDR3 has 15 amino acids. The trim removed 7 bases at V and 5 bases at J, leaving 8 bases unmatched. CDR3: CASNTGTSGKDEQYF. The CDR3 DNA sequence: TGTGCCAGTAATACCGGGACTAGCGGGAAGGACGAGCAGTACTTC.

Only a few counts were recorded for this clone. The V and J genes are TRBV27 and TRBJ2-4, with TRBD2 identical over 12 bases. Germline lookup yields CDR1 MNHEY and CDR2 SMNVEV (reference sequence). V lost 5 bases to trimming and J lost 3 bases; unmatched junction nucleotides: 5. The CDR3 contains 16 residues. CDR3 residues: CASSILAGGLKNIQYF. The CDR3 DNA reads TGTGCCAGCAGTATACTAGCGGGAGGTCTCAAAAACATTCAGTACTTC.